These 7 T cell receptor beta chains share one sample of origin, sequenced in a study of blood T cells in healthy people across ages. Primed by a sample-barcoded 5' primer and a J-beta primer mix, a second PCR proceeded for 7 to 11 cycles. TCRdb analysed the 5' RACE reads with MiXCR anew, one entry per CDR3 protein. Here the sample spans about 1.5 million distinct CDR3 sequences, 42% being singletons. What was sequenced was blood. The receptors here all came from a young woman in good health.

The V and J genes are TRBV9 and TRBJ1-2; 7 nucleotides align to TRBD1. Germline CDR1 is SGDLS and CDR2 is YYNGEE. This CDR3 has 14 amino acids. V lost 4 bases and J lost 4; bases outside the gene matches: 7. CDR3 coding DNA: TGTGCCAGCAGCCCGCGACAGGGCTCCTATGGCTACACCTTC. Translation gives CASSPRQGSYGYTF.

V is TRBV6-5 and J is TRBJ2-3; D is perhaps TRBD1 or TRBD2 (5 bases each). Germline CDR1 reads MNHEY; CDR2 reads SVGAGI. The V and J ends lost 0 bases and 6 bases respectively, with 19 bases between them. The CDR3 covers 17 residues. This CDR3 is CASSYSSRDPYTDTQYF. The CDR3 DNA reads TGTGCCAGCAGTTACTCGAGTCGGGACCCCTACACGGATACGCAGTATTTT.

This clonotype was observed a few times. The chain has TRBV27 and TRBJ1-1; D gene ambiguous. Germline values: CDR1 MNHEY, CDR2 SMNVEV (reference sequence). V gave up 8 bases and J gave up 2 bases, with 6 bases separating them. The CDR3 runs 11 residues. This CDR3 is CASGTNTEAFF. The CDR3 region has the DNA TGTGCCAGCGGAACAAACACTGAAGCTTTCTTT.

This clonotype has more than one count but fewer than ten. The chain carries TRBV18 and TRBJ2-1; D remains ambiguous. The CDR3 consists of 15 residues. The V gene's germline CDR1 is KGHSH and CDR2 LQKENI. Trimming left V 1 base short and J 1 base short, with 8 bases between. CDR3 DNA: TGTGCCAGCTCACCACGAGCACTTTCCTACAATGAGCAGTTCTTC. Amino acids: CASSPRALSYNEQFF.

This chain connects TRBV3-1 to TRBJ2-7; 8 positions match TRBD1. Trimming removed 5 bases from V and 0 bases from J; junction bases left unmatched: 3. Per the germline V gene, CDR1 is LGHDT and CDR2 is YNNKEL (reference sequence). The CDR3 has 14 residues. The CDR3 loop reads CASSGQGTSYEQYF. The CDR3 nucleotides are TGTGCCAGCAGCGGACAGGGCACCTCCTACGAGCAGTACTTC.

The J gene is TRBJ2-7, the V gene TRBV29-1, with D perhaps TRBD2 (5 bases). This CDR3 region has 12 residues. Trimming cost V 7 bases and J 7 bases, with 17 bases left between them. The germline V gene has CDR1 SQVTM and CDR2 ANQGSEA. CDR3 sequence: CSAVLGGNEQYF. The CDR3, as DNA: TGCAGCGCTGTCCTCGGAGGTAATGAGCAGTACTTC.

This chain uses TRBV11-2 with TRBJ2-1; TRBD2 might be the D (5 bases). The CDR3 has 15 amino acids. Germline CDR1 reads SGHAT; CDR2 reads FQNNGV. Trimming left V 0 bases short and J 0 bases short, with 6 bases between. Written as DNA, the CDR3 is TGTGCCAGCAGCTTAGATAGCGACTCCTACAATGAGCAGTTCTTC. Its protein is CASSLDSDSYNEQFF.